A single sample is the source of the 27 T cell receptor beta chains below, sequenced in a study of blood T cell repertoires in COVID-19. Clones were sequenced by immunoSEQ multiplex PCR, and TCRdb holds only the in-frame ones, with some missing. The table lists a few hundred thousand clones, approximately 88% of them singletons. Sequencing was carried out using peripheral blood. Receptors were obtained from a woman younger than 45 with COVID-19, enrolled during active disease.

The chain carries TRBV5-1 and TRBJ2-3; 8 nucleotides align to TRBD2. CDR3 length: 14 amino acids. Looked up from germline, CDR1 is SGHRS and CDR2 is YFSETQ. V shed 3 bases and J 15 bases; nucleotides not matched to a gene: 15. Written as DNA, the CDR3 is TGCGCCAGCAGCTCCGGTGATGGGCGGGGGGCCGGATATTTT. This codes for CASSSGDGRGAGYF.

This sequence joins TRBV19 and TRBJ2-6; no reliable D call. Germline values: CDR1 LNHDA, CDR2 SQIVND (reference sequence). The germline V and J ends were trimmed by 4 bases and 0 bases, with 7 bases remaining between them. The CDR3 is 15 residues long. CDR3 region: CASSTGSSGANVLTF. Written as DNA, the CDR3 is TGTGCCAGTAGTACCGGGTCCTCTGGGGCCAACGTCCTGACTTTC.

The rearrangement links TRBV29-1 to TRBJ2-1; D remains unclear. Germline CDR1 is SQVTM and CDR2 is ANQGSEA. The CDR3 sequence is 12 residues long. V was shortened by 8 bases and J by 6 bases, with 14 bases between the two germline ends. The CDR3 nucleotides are TGCAGCTTCTTTTCATACAGCAATGAGCAGTTCTTC. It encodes CSFFSYSNEQFF.

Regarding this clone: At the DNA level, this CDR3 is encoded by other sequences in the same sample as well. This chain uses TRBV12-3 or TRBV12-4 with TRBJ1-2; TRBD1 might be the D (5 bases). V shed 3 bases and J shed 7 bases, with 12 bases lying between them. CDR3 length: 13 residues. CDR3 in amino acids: CASSFGGLGGYTF. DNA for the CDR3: TGTGCCAGCAGTTTCGGGGGGTTAGGTGGCTACACCTTC.

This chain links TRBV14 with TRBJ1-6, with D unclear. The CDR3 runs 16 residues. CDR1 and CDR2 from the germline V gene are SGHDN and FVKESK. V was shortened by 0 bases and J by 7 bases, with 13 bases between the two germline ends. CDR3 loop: CASSQDVGTGNSPLHF. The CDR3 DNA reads TGTGCCAGCAGCCAAGATGTTGGAACGGGGAATTCACCCCTCCACTTT.

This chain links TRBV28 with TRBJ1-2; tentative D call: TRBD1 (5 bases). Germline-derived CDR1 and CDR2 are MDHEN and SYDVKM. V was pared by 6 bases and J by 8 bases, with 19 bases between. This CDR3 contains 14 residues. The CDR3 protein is CASRSGTEIRGYTF. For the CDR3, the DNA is TGTGCCAGCAGGTCCGGGACTGAGATTAGGGGCTACACCTTC.

As DNA, the CDR3 is TGTGCCAGCAGCCAAGTCCTGAGCGGACAAAACATTCAGTACTTC. This encodes CASSQVLSGQNIQYF. The chain carries TRBV4-2 and TRBJ2-4; D perhaps matches TRBD2 (5 bases). The CDR3 is made up of 15 amino acids. With 1 base removed from V and 5 bases from J, the gap between germline ends came to 12 bases. Germline V lookup: CDR1 LGHNA, CDR2 YNFKEQ.

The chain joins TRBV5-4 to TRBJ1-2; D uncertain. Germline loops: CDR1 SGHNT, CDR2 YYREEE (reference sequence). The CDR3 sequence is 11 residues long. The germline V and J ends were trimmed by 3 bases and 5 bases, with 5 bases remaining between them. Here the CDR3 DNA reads TGTGCCAGCAGCTCTTTATATGGCTACACCTTC. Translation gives CASSSLYGYTF.

This chain's CDR3 is CASSYSSSGAIDTQYF. DNA of the CDR3: TGTGCCAGCAGTTACTCTTCTAGCGGGGCTATAGATACGCAGTATTTT. This chain uses TRBV6-5 with TRBJ2-3; 9 bases align to TRBD2. The V and J ends lost 0 bases and 5 bases, in that order; junction bases with no gene match: 6. The CDR3 runs 16 residues. From germline, CDR1 is MNHEY and CDR2 SVGAGI.

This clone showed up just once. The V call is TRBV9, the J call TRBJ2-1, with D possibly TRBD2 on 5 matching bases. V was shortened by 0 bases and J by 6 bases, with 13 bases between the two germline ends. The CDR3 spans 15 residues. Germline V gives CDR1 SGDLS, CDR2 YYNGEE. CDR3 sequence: CASSVGLKPVNEQFF. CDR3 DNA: TGTGCCAGCAGCGTAGGACTAAAGCCAGTCAATGAGCAGTTCTTC.

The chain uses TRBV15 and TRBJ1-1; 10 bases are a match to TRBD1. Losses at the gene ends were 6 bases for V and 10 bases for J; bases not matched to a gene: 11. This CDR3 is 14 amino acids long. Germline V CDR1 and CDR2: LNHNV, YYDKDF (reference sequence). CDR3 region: CATSPRGQGWGAFF. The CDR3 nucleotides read TGTGCCACCAGTCCACGGGGACAGGGGTGGGGAGCTTTCTTT.

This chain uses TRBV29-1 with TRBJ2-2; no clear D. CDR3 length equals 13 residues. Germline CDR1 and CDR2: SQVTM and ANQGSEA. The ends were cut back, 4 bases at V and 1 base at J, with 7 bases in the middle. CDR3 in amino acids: CSVAPGNTGELFF. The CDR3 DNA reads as TGCAGCGTTGCTCCGGGGAACACCGGGGAGCTGTTTTTT.

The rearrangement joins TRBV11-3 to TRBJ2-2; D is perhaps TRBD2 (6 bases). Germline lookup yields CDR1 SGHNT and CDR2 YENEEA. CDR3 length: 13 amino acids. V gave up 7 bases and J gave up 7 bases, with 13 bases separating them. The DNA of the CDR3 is TGTGCCAGCAACGGAGGGGAAGACGGGGAGCTGTTTTTT. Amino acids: CASNGGEDGELFF.

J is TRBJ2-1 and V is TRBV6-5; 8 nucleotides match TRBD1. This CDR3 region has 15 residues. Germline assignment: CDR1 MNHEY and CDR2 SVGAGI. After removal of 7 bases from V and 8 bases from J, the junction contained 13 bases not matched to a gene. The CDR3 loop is CASTERAGGRDEQFF. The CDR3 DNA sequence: TGTGCCAGCACCGAAAGGGCAGGGGGCCGCGATGAGCAGTTCTTC.

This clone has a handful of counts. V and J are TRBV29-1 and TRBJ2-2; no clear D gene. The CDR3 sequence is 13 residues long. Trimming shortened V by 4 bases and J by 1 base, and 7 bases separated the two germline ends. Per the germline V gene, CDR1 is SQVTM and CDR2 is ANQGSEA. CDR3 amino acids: CSVVPGNTGELFF. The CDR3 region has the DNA TGCAGCGTTGTCCCAGGGAACACCGGGGAGCTGTTTTTT.

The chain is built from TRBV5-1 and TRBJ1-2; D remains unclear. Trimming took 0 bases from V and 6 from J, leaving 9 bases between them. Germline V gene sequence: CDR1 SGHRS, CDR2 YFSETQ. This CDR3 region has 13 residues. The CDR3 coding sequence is TGCGCCAGCAGCTTGGTACAGAAAGATGGCTACACCTTC. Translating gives CASSLVQKDGYTF.

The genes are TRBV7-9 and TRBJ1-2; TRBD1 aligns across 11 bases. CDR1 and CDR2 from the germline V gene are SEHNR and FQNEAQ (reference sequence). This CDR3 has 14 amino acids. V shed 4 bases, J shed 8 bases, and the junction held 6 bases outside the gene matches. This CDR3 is CASSSGTGGLGYTF. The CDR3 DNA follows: TGTGCCAGCAGCTCCGGGACAGGGGGTCTAGGCTACACCTTC.

The CDR3 spells CASSYVLAGSGYSPLHF. The CDR3 nucleotides read TGTGCCAGCAGCTATGTCCTCGCGGGGAGTGGGTATTCACCCCTCCACTTT. This chain links TRBV7-9 with TRBJ1-6; D unresolved. The V and J ends lost 4 bases and 8 bases respectively, with 21 bases between them. The CDR3 runs 17 residues. Germline lookup yields CDR1 SEHNR and CDR2 FQNEAQ (reference sequence).

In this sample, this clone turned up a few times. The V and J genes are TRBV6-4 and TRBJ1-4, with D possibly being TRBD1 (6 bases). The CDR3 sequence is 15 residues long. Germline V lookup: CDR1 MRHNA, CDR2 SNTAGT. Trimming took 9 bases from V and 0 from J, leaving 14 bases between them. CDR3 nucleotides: TGTGCCAGTTATTCTGGGACATCAACTAATGAAAAACTGTTTTTT. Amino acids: CASYSGTSTNEKLFF.

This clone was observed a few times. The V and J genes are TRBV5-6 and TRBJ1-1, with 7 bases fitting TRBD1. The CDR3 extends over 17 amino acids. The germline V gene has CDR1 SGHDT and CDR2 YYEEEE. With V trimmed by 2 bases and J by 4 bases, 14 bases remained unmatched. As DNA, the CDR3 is TGTGCCAGCAGCTTTTTGCGCGGCGCCGGACAGGCCACTGAAGCTTTCTTT. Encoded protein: CASSFLRGAGQATEAFF.

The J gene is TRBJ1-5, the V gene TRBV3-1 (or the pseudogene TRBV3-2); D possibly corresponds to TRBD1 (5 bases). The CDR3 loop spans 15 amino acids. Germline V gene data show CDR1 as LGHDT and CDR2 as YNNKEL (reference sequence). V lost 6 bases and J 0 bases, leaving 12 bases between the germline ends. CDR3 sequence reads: CASSLGQGSNQPQHF. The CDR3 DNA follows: TGTGCCAGCAGTCTCGGCCAGGGTAGCAATCAGCCCCAGCATTTT.

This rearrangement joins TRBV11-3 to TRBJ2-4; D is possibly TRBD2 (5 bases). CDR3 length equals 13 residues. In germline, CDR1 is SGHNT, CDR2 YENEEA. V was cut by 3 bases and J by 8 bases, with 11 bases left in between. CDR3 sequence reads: CASSFEGRDIQYF. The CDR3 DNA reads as TGTGCCAGCAGCTTCGAGGGCCGGGACATTCAGTACTTC.

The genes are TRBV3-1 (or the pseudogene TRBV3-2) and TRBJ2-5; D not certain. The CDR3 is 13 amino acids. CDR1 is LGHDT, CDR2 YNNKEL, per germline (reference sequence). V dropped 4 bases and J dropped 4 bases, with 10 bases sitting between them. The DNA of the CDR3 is TGTGCCAGCAGCCCCTTCGTTCGAGAGACCCAGTACTTC. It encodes CASSPFVRETQYF.

The CDR3, as DNA: TGTGCCAGCAGCTTAGCGCAGTCTAGGGAGGCTTTCTTT. Encoded protein: CASSLAQSREAFF. This rearrangement joins TRBV7-9 to TRBJ1-1; no clear D. The CDR3 is 13 residues long. V lost 0 bases to trimming and J lost 11 bases, with 13 bases between them. Germline loops: CDR1 SEHNR, CDR2 FQNEAQ (reference sequence).

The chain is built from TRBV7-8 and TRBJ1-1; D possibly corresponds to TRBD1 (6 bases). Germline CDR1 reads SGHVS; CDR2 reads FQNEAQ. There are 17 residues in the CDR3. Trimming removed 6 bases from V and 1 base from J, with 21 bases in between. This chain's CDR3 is CASSSRARGGRNTEAFF. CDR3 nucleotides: TGTGCCAGCAGTTCCCGAGCTCGGGGGGGGCGGAACACTGAAGCTTTCTTT.

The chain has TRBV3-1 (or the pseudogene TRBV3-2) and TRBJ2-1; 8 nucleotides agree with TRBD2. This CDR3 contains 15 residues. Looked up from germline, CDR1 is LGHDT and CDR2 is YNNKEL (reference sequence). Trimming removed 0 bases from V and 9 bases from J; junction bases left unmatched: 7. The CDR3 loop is CASSQEGTSRLEQFF. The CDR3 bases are TGTGCCAGCAGCCAAGAGGGGACTAGTCGCCTTGAGCAGTTCTTC.

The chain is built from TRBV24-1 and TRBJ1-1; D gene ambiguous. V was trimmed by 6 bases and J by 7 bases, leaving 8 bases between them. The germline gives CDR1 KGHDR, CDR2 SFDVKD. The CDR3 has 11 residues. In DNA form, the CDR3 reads TGTGCCACCAGTTTCGCGGGTGAAGCTTTCTTT. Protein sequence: CATSFAGEAFF.